The 27 T cell receptor beta chains given below trace back to one sample, sequenced in a study of blood T cell repertoires in COVID-19. Assay used: immunoSEQ multiplex PCR; TCRdb lists only in-frame clones, some missing. Of around 250,000 clones listed, 65% to 90% were seen once; the top ten hold around 15%. The source material was PBMCs or T cells enriched from blood (not recorded which). These receptors came from a man aged 18-30 years who had recovered from COVID-19.

The chain employs TRBV29-1 and TRBJ1-3; 7 bases match TRBD1. V gave up 7 bases and J gave up 2 bases; unmatched junction bases: 5. This CDR3 comprises 13 residues. Germline lookup yields CDR1 SQVTM and CDR2 ANQGSEA. This CDR3 is CSAEGTAGNTIYF. Here the CDR3 DNA reads TGCAGCGCCGAAGGGACAGCTGGAAACACCATATATTTT.

This clone was detected only once. The rearrangement uses TRBV2 and TRBJ1-3; D call uncertain. The CDR3 length is 13 residues. V lost 9 bases and J lost 0, with 9 bases in between. CDR1 and CDR2 from the germline V gene are SNHLY and FYNNEI. CDR3 protein: CARRKSSGNTIYF. For the CDR3, the DNA is TGTGCCAGGCGTAAGTCCTCTGGAAACACCATATATTTT.

The chain is built from TRBV7-2 and TRBJ2-1, with 11 nucleotides matching TRBD1. The CDR3 is 14 residues long. The germline V gene has CDR1 SGHTA and CDR2 FQGNSA. The V gene end was trimmed by 5 bases and the J gene end by 9 bases; junction bases not matched to a gene: 6. Here the CDR3 DNA reads TGTGCCAGCAGCCAGGGACAGGGGGTCGGTGAGCAGTTCTTC. Its translation: CASSQGQGVGEQFF.

The chain links TRBV2 to TRBJ2-1; 7 bases agree with TRBD1. J lost 9 bases, V lost 7 bases, and 15 bases had no gene match. CDR1 is SNHLY, CDR2 FYNNEI, per germline. This CDR3 contains 15 residues. In DNA, the CDR3 is TGTGCCAGCATCCATTCCGGGACAGCCTCGCCTGAGCAGTTCTTC. As protein: CASIHSGTASPEQFF.

The chain is built from TRBV29-1 and TRBJ1-2; no definite D call. V was pared by 6 bases and J by 3 bases, with 14 bases between. The CDR3 sequence is 13 residues long. The germline V gene encodes CDR1 SQVTM and CDR2 ANQGSEA. The CDR3 DNA reads TGCAGCGTCGGTCTCGTTACGGACTATGGCTACACCTTC. Its translation: CSVGLVTDYGYTF.

The table lists this clone with many counts. This chain links TRBV28 with TRBJ2-7, with 10 bases matching TRBD2. This CDR3 spans 15 amino acids. Trimming took 6 bases from V and 6 from J; bases not matched to a gene: 11. Per the germline V gene, CDR1 is MDHEN and CDR2 is SYDVKM. The DNA for the CDR3 is TGTGCCAGCAGCCCCTCTAGCGGGAGAGTCTTCGAGCAGTACTTC. The encoded protein is CASSPSSGRVFEQYF. Full variable domain (missing parts from reference TRBV28 and TRBJ2-7): DVKVTQSSRYLVKRTGEKVFLECVQDMDHENMFWYRQDPGLGLRLIYFSYDVKMKEKGDIPEGYSVSREKKERFSLILESASTNQTSMYLCASSPSSGRVFEQYFGPGTRLTVT.

The V call is TRBV28, the J call TRBJ1-1; 8 nucleotides align to TRBD1. The CDR3 is 13 amino acids. Germline trimming cut 10 bases from V and 2 bases from J; bases unmatched to any gene: 6. Germline V CDR1 and CDR2: MDHEN, SYDVKM. CDR3 region: CAISGQDNTEAFF. For the CDR3, the DNA is TGTGCCATTTCGGGACAGGATAACACTGAAGCTTTCTTT. Based on the CDR3 plus reference TRBV28 and TRBJ1-1, the full variable domain is DVKVTQSSRYLVKRTGEKVFLECVQDMDHENMFWYRQDPGLGLRLIYFSYDVKMKEKGDIPEGYSVSREKKERFSLILESASTNQTSMYLCAISGQDNTEAFFGQGTRLTVV.

This rearrangement joins TRBV6-5 to TRBJ1-2, with a weak D call TRBD1 (6 bases). The length of the CDR3 is 15 residues. In germline, CDR1 is MNHEY, CDR2 SVGAGI. V was pared by 7 bases and J by 3 bases, with 18 bases between. The CDR3, as DNA: TGTGCCAGCACCCAACAGGGTCCCAGCTACTATGGCTACACCTTC. Its protein is CASTQQGPSYYGYTF.

The rearrangement joins TRBV18 to TRBJ1-3; TRBD1 might be the D (5 bases). The CDR3 is 14 residues long. Germline V gives CDR1 KGHSH, CDR2 LQKENI. Trimming left V 3 bases short and J 3 bases short, with 9 bases between. The CDR3 region has the DNA TGTGCCAGCTCACCGGGACTGGGTGGAAACACCATATATTTT. Amino acid sequence: CASSPGLGGNTIYF.

This chain connects TRBV14 to TRBJ2-3, with D unclear. The CDR3 runs to 15 residues. The germline V and J ends were trimmed by 1 base and 4 bases, with 12 bases remaining between them. Germline V gene data show CDR1 as SGHDN and CDR2 as FVKESK. The CDR3 spells CASSQVIGSADTQYF. CDR3 DNA: TGTGCCAGCAGCCAAGTCATCGGCAGCGCAGATACGCAGTATTTT.

The V call is TRBV19, the J call TRBJ1-5, with a possible D match to TRBD1 (5 bases). The CDR3 has 16 amino acids. V was shortened by 5 bases and J by 9 bases, with 23 bases between the two germline ends. Germline V gene data show CDR1 as LNHDA and CDR2 as SQIVND (reference sequence). CDR3 residues: CASSEGAGTRFGPQHF. The CDR3 region has the DNA TGTGCCAGTAGTGAGGGAGCCGGGACTCGGTTTGGGCCCCAGCATTTT.

V and J are TRBV28 and TRBJ2-1, with 10 bases identical to TRBD1. Germline V gives CDR1 MDHEN, CDR2 SYDVKM. With V trimmed by 7 bases and J by 5 bases, 8 bases remained unmatched. The CDR3 covers 15 residues. CDR3: CASITAGTGDNEQFF. CDR3 sequence (DNA): TGTGCCAGCATAACGGCCGGGACAGGGGACAATGAGCAGTTCTTC.

The chain uses TRBV5-5 and TRBJ1-1; 10 positions agree with TRBD1. V gave up 0 bases and J gave up 6 bases; unmatched junction bases: 2. The CDR3 length is 14 residues. Looked up from germline, CDR1 is SGHKS and CDR2 is YYEKEE (reference sequence). The CDR3 region has the DNA TGTGCCAGCAGCTTGGGGGGGACAGGGGCTGAAGCTTTCTTT. This codes for CASSLGGTGAEAFF.

The chain is built from TRBV7-2 and TRBJ1-3, with D hard to call. With 1 base removed from V and 1 base from J, the gap between germline ends came to 8 bases. CDR3 length: 15 residues. CDR1 is SGHTA and CDR2 is FQGNSA in the germline V gene. The CDR3 reads CASSLVTVSGNTIYF. The CDR3 DNA follows: TGTGCCAGCAGCTTAGTCACGGTTTCTGGAAACACCATATATTTT.

This clone was picked up one time. The chain links TRBV3-1 (or the pseudogene TRBV3-2) to TRBJ2-2; D is possibly TRBD1 or TRBD2 (7 bases each). The CDR3 contains 14 residues. Germline V CDR1 and CDR2: LGHDT, YNNKEL (reference sequence). With 7 bases removed from V and 5 bases from J, the gap between germline ends came to 14 bases. The chain's CDR3 is CASNQGGSTGELFF. The DNA of the CDR3 is TGTGCCAGCAACCAGGGGGGGAGTACCGGGGAGCTGTTTTTT.

The gene calls are TRBV3-1 (or the pseudogene TRBV3-2) and TRBJ2-3, with TRBD2 matching over 12 bases. The CDR3 is 17 residues long. Germline loops: CDR1 LGHDT, CDR2 YNNKEL (reference sequence). V lost 4 bases, J lost 4 bases, and 9 bases stayed unmatched. The CDR3 region has the DNA TGTGCCAGCAGCCGCCTAGGACTAGCGGGAATTTCAGATACGCAGTATTTT. Encoded protein: CASSRLGLAGISDTQYF.

The CDR3 reads CASSLQAGEQYF. The CDR3 DNA is TGTGCCAGCAGCTTACAGGCGGGCGAGCAGTACTTC. This chain joins TRBV11-2 and TRBJ2-7; tentative D call: TRBD2 (5 bases). The CDR3 has 12 amino acids. Per germline, CDR1 SGHAT and CDR2 FQNNGV. V was pared by 2 bases and J by 6 bases, with 8 bases between. The variable domain in full, completed from reference TRBV11-2 and TRBJ2-7, reads EAGVAQSPRYKIIEKRQSVAFWCNPISGHATLYWYQQILGQGPKLLIQFQNNGVVDDSQLPKDRFSAERLKGVDSTLKIQPAKLEDSAVYLCASSLQAGEQYFGPGTRLTVT.

This sequence joins TRBV6-5 and TRBJ2-1; 11 bases are shared with TRBD2. This CDR3 has 14 amino acids. With V trimmed by 7 bases and J by 8 bases, 7 bases remained unmatched. Per germline, CDR1 MNHEY and CDR2 SVGAGI. CDR3 in DNA: TGTGCCAGCAATACCGGGACTAGCGGAGATGAGCAGTTCTTC. This sequence encodes CASNTGTSGDEQFF.

This clone was seen just once. This chain joins TRBV7-8 and TRBJ1-5, with a weak D call TRBD1 (6 bases). V was pared by 2 bases and J by 6 bases, with 14 bases between. Germline values: CDR1 SGHVS, CDR2 FQNEAQ. The CDR3 is 15 amino acids. The CDR3 loop reads CASSLLHRASQPQHF. CDR3 in DNA: TGTGCCAGCAGCTTACTCCACAGGGCAAGTCAGCCCCAGCATTTT.

The chain combines TRBV27 with TRBJ2-7; 12 nucleotides align to TRBD2. This CDR3 is built from 14 residues. Germline V gene lookup returns CDR1 MNHEY and CDR2 SMNVEV (reference sequence). The V and J ends lost 8 bases and 3 bases, in that order; junction bases with no gene match: 5. The CDR3 DNA follows: TGTGCCAGCGGCAAGACTAGCGGGGGCTACGAGCAGTACTTC. Translated, it gives CASGKTSGGYEQYF.

The rearrangement uses TRBV3-1 (or the pseudogene TRBV3-2) and TRBJ1-3; D gene unclear. Trimming took off 6 bases at V and 6 bases at J, with 21 bases between the two ends. The germline gives CDR1 LGHDT, CDR2 YNNKEL (reference sequence). The CDR3 runs to 16 residues. CDR3 in DNA: TGTGCCAGCAGTCCGGACGGGGAGGGCGACGAAAACACCATATATTTT. It translates to CASSPDGEGDENTIYF.

CDR3 in amino acids: CASSPREKLFF. CDR3 sequence (DNA): TGTGCCAGCAGCCCCAGGGAAAAACTGTTTTTT. The V and J genes are TRBV2 and TRBJ1-4; D is unresolved. Germline assignment: CDR1 SNHLY and CDR2 FYNNEI. CDR3 length: 11 residues. V was shortened by 6 bases and J by 8 bases, with 7 bases between the two germline ends.

V gene TRBV7-8 combines with J gene TRBJ2-7; the D is unclear. The CDR3 is made up of 12 amino acids. The germline CDR1 and CDR2 sequences are SGHVS and FQNEAQ. V lost 5 bases and J 4 bases, leaving 9 bases between the germline ends. CDR3 sequence: CASSPISYEQYF. CDR3 coding DNA: TGTGCCAGCAGCCCCATTAGTTACGAGCAGTACTTC.

J is TRBJ2-7 and V is TRBV18, with TRBD1 matching 9 bases. The CDR3 runs 14 residues. The V gene's germline CDR1 is KGHSH and CDR2 LQKENI. Trimming removed 4 bases from V and 3 bases from J; junction bases left unmatched: 4. CDR3 amino acids: CASSRQGEFYEQYF. The CDR3 nucleotides read TGTGCCAGCTCACGACAGGGGGAATTCTACGAGCAGTACTTC.

This sequence joins TRBV3-1 (or the pseudogene TRBV3-2) and TRBJ2-7; a possible D gene is TRBD1 (6 bases). This CDR3 comprises 13 residues. The V and J ends lost 3 bases and 5 bases respectively, with 11 bases between them. Germline V gene lookup returns CDR1 LGHDT and CDR2 YNNKEL (reference sequence). The CDR3 sequence is CASSQLQGNEQYF. The CDR3 coding sequence is TGTGCCAGCAGCCAGTTACAGGGAAACGAGCAGTACTTC.

V is TRBV19 and J is TRBJ1-5; TRBD1 matches at 8 bases. V was pared by 2 bases and J by 4 bases, with 1 base of the junction left unmatched. The CDR3 consists of 14 residues. Germline CDR1 and CDR2: LNHDA and SQIVND (reference sequence). In nucleotides, the CDR3 is TGTGCCAGTAGTATAACAGGGGGTAATCAGCCCCAGCATTTT. Translation gives CASSITGGNQPQHF. Together with reference TRBV19 and TRBJ1-5, the CDR3 gives the full variable domain: DGGITQSPKYLFRKEGQNVTLSCEQNLNHDAMYWYRQDPGQGLRLIYYSQIVNDFQKGDIAEGYSVSREKKESFPLTVTSAQKNPTAFYLCASSITGGNQPQHFGDGTRLSIL.

This clone has only one observation. V usage is TRBV28 and J usage is TRBJ2-3, with 10 bases identical to TRBD2. The CDR3 is 14 amino acids. Germline lookup yields CDR1 MDHEN and CDR2 SYDVKM. The trim removed 7 bases at V and 3 bases at J, leaving 4 bases unmatched. DNA of the CDR3: TGTGCCAGCATGAGCGGGGGGGCTACAGATACGCAGTATTTT. This translates into CASMSGGATDTQYF.